Listed below are T cell receptor beta chains from one sample, sequenced in a study of control samples from healthy donors and cancer patients. Only in-frame clones appear in the TCRdb table, and some are missing; sequencing was by immunoSEQ multiplex PCR. Of roughly 150,000 clones in the sample, 89% were seen once. The material sequenced was blood. All receptors derive from a man aged 30 to 45 in good health. Each CDR3 is given with its conserved first and last residue. A D gene is named only where the DNA matches it firmly. Clone size is given for some rows only: seen once, a few or many times, or a class if the clone is expanded.

CDR3 protein: CASSLRQGTGANEKLFF; CDR3 DNA: TGTGCCAGCAGCTTGCGGCAGGGTACGGGGGCTAATGAAAAACTGTTTTTT; V gene: TRBV11-2; J gene: TRBJ1-4; clone size: -; D gene: -
CDR3 protein: CASSPSTGGYEQYF; CDR3 DNA: TGTGCCAGCAGCCCCAGTACAGGGGGCTACGAGCAGTACTTC; V gene: TRBV11-2; J gene: TRBJ2-7; clone size: -; D gene: TRBD1
CDR3 protein: CSVVWLGQGDEQYF; CDR3 DNA: TGCAGCGTTGTTTGGCTGGGACAGGGGGACGAGCAGTACTTC; V gene: TRBV29-1; J gene: TRBJ2-7; clone size: -; D gene: TRBD1
CDR3 protein: CASSVQMGGTNEKLFF; CDR3 DNA: TGTGCCAGTAGTGTCCAAATGGGTGGAACTAATGAAAAACTGTTTTTT; V gene: TRBV19; J gene: TRBJ1-4; clone size: -; D gene: -
CDR3 protein: CATSDSPQGPGYRNQPQHF; CDR3 DNA: TGTGCCACCAGTGATAGCCCTCAGGGGCCCGGGTATCGCAATCAGCCCCAGCATTTT; V gene: TRBV24-1; J gene: TRBJ1-5; clone size: -; D gene: -
CDR3 protein: CASTWAAMGEQFF; CDR3 DNA: TGTGCCAGCACATGGGCAGCCATGGGTGAGCAGTTCTTC; V gene: TRBV12-3/TRBV12-4; J gene: TRBJ2-1; clone size: -; D gene: -
CDR3 protein: CASSQRLYGYTF; CDR3 DNA: TGTGCCAGCAGCCAAAGGCTTTATGGCTACACCTTC; V gene: TRBV14; J gene: TRBJ1-2; clone size: few; D gene: -
CDR3 protein: CASSIGSGRASREQFF; CDR3 DNA: TGTGCCAGTAGTATCGGGAGCGGGAGGGCCTCTCGGGAGCAGTTCTTC; V gene: TRBV19; J gene: TRBJ2-1; clone size: -; D gene: TRBD2
CDR3 protein: CASDSFRTGTTGELFF; CDR3 DNA: TGTGCCAGTGATTCATTTCGTACAGGCACTACCGGGGAGCTGTTTTTT; V gene: TRBV19; J gene: TRBJ2-2; clone size: -; D gene: -
CDR3 protein: CASSPPNNVKETQYF; CDR3 DNA: TGTGCCAGCTCACCACCGAATAACGTAAAAGAGACCCAGTACTTC; V gene: TRBV18; J gene: TRBJ2-5; clone size: once; D gene: -
CDR3 protein: CASSQVASYEQYF; CDR3 DNA: TGCGCCAGCAGCCAAGTGGCCTCCTACGAGCAGTACTTC; V gene: TRBV4-1; J gene: TRBJ2-7; clone size: -; D gene: -
CDR3 protein: CASSYPSVGADTQYF; CDR3 DNA: TGTGCCAGCAGCTACCCTAGCGTCGGGGCAGATACGCAGTATTTT; V gene: TRBV7-2; J gene: TRBJ2-3; clone size: -; D gene: -
CDR3 protein: CASSVGRADTEAFF; CDR3 DNA: TGTGCCAGCAGCGTAGGCAGGGCGGACACTGAAGCTTTCTTT; V gene: TRBV9; J gene: TRBJ1-1; clone size: -; D gene: -
CDR3 protein: CASSQTPDMGYGYTF; CDR3 DNA: TGTGCCAGCAGCCAAACCCCGGATATGGGCTATGGCTACACCTTC; V gene: TRBV3-1/TRBV3-2; J gene: TRBJ1-2; clone size: -; D gene: -
CDR3 protein: CASSPGGRDQPQHF; CDR3 DNA: TGTGCCAGCTCACCGGGGGGCAGGGATCAGCCCCAGCATTTT; V gene: TRBV18; J gene: TRBJ1-5; clone size: -; D gene: -
CDR3 protein: CASSLAGGNEQFF; CDR3 DNA: TGTGCCAGCAGCTTAGCGGGAGGCAATGAGCAGTTCTTC; V gene: TRBV7-6; J gene: TRBJ2-1; clone size: -; D gene: -